The TCR beta chain described here comes from a study of CD8 T cells in Susac syndrome. There are 13 residues in the CDR3. Germline V gene lookup returns CDR1 GTSNPN and CDR2 SVGIG (reference sequence). V was trimmed by 7 bases and J by 0 bases, leaving 12 bases between them. Reverse transcription of about 0.5 to 1 ug RNA used random hexamers. Each CDR3 protein is one row after TCRdb ran MiXCR on the immunoSEQ multiplex PCR reads. Here the sample spans some 150,000 distinct CDR3 sequences, over 90% being singletons. This sequence originates from a human donor with Susac syndrome. The chain combines TRBV30 with TRBJ1-1; D gene ambiguous. The sample taken for sequencing was CD4+ T cells from PBMCs. In DNA form, the CDR3 reads TGTGCCTATCAGCCGGGTATGAACACTGAAGCTTTCTTT. Translated: CAYQPGMNTEAFF.